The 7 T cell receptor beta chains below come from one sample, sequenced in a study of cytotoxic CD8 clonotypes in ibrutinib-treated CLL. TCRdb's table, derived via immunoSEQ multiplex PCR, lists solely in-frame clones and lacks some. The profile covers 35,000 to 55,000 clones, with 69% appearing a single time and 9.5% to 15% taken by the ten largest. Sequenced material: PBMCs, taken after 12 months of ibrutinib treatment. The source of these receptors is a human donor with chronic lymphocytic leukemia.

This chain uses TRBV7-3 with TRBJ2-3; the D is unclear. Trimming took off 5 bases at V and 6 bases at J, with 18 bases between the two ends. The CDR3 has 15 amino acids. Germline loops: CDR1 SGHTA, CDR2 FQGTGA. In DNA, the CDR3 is TGTGCCAGCAGCCAGAAGGTTGTGGGTGGGGATACGCAGTATTTT. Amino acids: CASSQKVVGGDTQYF.

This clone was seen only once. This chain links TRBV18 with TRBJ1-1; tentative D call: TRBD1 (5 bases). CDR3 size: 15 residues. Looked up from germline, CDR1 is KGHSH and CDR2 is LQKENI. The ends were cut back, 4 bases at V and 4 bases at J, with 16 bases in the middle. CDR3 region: CASSHGAERATEAFF. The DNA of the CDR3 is TGTGCCAGCTCACACGGGGCCGAGCGGGCCACTGAAGCTTTCTTT.

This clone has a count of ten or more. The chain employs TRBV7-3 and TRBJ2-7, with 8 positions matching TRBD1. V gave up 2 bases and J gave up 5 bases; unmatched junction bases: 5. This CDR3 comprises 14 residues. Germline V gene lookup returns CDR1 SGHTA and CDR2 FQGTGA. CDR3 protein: CASSLHQGANEQYF. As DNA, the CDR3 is TGTGCCAGCAGCTTACACCAGGGGGCAAACGAGCAGTACTTC.

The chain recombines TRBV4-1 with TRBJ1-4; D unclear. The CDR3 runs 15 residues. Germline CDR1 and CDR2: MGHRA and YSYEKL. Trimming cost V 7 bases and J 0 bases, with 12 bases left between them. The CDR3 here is CASKVVGATNEKLFF. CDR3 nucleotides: TGCGCCAGCAAAGTTGTGGGAGCAACTAATGAAAAACTGTTTTTT.

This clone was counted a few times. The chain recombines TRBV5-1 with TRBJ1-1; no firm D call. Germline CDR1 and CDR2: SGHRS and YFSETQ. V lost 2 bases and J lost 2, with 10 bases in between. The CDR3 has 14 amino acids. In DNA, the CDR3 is TGCGCCAGCAGCTTCGTTGAGAGAAACACTGAAGCTTTCTTT. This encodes CASSFVERNTEAFF.

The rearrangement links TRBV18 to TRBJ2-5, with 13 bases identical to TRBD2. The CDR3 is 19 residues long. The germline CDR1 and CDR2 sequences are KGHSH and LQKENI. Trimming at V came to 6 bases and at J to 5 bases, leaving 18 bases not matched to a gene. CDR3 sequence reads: CASSMRLAGGTLPPETQYF. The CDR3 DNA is TGTGCCAGCTCGATGCGACTAGCGGGGGGAACCCTACCCCCGGAGACCCAGTACTTC.

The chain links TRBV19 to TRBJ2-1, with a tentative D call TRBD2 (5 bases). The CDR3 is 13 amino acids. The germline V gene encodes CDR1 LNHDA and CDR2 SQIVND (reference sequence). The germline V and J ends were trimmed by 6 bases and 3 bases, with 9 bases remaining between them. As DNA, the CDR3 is TGTGCCAGTAGCCCTACTAGCTACAATGAGCAGTTCTTC. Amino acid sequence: CASSPTSYNEQFF.